The source of this TCR beta chain is a study of human T cells and chemical hapten exposure. Notes on the study in general: Patch test scores rose with PT1 expanded TCR counts, a positive correlation.

Germline CDR1 is SGHTA and CDR2 is FQGNSA. The V end was cut by 4 bases, the J end by 2 bases, with 10 bases between. The CDR3 has 14 amino acids. The library attached unique molecular identifiers to individual cDNA molecules. Per the original methods: Counting gave a median of roughly 97,000 TCRs per sample, with values ranging from roughly 20,000 to 750,000. TCRdb recomputed calls from the RACE reads with MiXCR, one row per CDR3 protein. Here the V and J calls rest on TCRdb's processing, not on the authors' analysis. The sample yields over 300,000 distinct CDR3 sequences, more than 4.5% seen once. This clonotype has at least ten counts. What it binds is not known. As for time point: pre-sensitization, week 0. Sample treatment: therapeutic diphenylcyclopropenone sensitization with weekly scalp DPC. Unfractionated whole blood served as the source for total RNA extraction.

The source is a woman aged 45-65 years with alopecia areata. Some clones in this sample may be carry-over from other donors' samples. The source material was whole blood, sampled in connection with sensitization to the hapten diphenylcyclopropenone (DPC). The genes are TRBV7-2 and TRBJ2-3; D is unclear. The CDR3 DNA reads TGTGCCAGCAGCTCCACACGGGCCACAGATACGCAGTATTTT. Its protein is CASSSTRATDTQYF. Based on the CDR3 plus reference TRBV7-2 and TRBJ2-3, the full variable domain is GAGVSQSPSNKVTEKGKDVELRCDPISGHTALYWYRQSLGQGLEFLIYFQGNSAPDKSGLPSDRFSAERTGGSVSTLTIQRTQQEDSAVYLCASSSTRATDTQYFGPGTRLTVL.